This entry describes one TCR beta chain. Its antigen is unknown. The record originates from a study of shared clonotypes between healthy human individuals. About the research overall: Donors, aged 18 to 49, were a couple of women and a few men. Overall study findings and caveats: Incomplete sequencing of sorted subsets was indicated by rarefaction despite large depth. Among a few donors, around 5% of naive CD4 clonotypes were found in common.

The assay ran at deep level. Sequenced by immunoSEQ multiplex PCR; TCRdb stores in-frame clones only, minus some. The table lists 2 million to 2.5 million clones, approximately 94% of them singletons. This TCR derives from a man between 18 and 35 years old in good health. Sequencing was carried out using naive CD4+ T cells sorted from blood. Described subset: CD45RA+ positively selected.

The CDR3 nucleotides are TGTGCCAGCAAGGACAGGGGTTCCTACGAGCAGTACTTC. Translated, it gives CASKDRGSYEQYF. V and J are TRBV2 and TRBJ2-7; 9 nucleotides line up with TRBD1. Germline V gene data show CDR1 as SNHLY and CDR2 as FYNNEI. Trimming took 7 bases from V and 1 from J; bases not matched to a gene: 2. This CDR3 has 13 amino acids.